This TCR beta chain was observed in a study of blood T cell repertoires in COVID-19. Study as a whole: Donors in the United States, Italy and Spain gave samples during acute or convalescent COVID-19. PBMCs, B-cell-depleted T cells, or T cells provided the cDNA or gDNA that made up the material.

CDR3 length: 14 amino acids. The germline V gene encodes CDR1 MDHEN and CDR2 SYDVKM. V lost 7 bases and J lost 7, with 17 bases in between. This clone was detected once. In the authors' workflow: Researchers report that nucleated cell counts were estimated from reference gene primer amplification. TCRdb's table, derived via immunoSEQ multiplex PCR, lists solely in-frame clones and lacks some. The DNA gave D and trimming, while V, J and clone size come from that table. The sample has about 140,000 clones; around 88% are singletons. This sequence joins TRBV28 and TRBJ2-1, with a tentative D call TRBD1 (6 bases). The TCR comes from a human donor in a cohort sampled during active COVID-19. The material sequenced was peripheral blood. CDR3 protein: CASTLAGVGNEQFF. CDR3 sequence (DNA): TGTGCCAGCACCCTCGCAGGGGTCGGGAATGAGCAGTTCTTC.